This T cell receptor beta chain was captured by sequencing in a study of OX40 agonist ivuxolimab in advanced cancers. The cohort excluded patients with autoimmune disease history or systemic immunosuppression. Between the trimmed V and J ends, which lost 9 bases and 6 bases, there was a span of 14 bases. Germline CDR1 is MNHNS and CDR2 is SASEGT. The CDR3 covers 12 residues. Measured with immunoSEQ multiplex PCR; TCRdb has only the in-frame clones, and not every one. Altogether 99,000 or so clones are present, less than 95% being singletons, with the ten largest covering approximately 0.18%. The V gene is TRBV6-1, the J gene TRBJ2-5; the D call may be TRBD1 or TRBD2 (5 bases each). This receptor was identified in an adult with an advanced solid tumor such as melanoma, head and neck, liver or kidney cancer. The input for sequencing was CD4+ or CD8+ T cells sorted from blood, taken in a trial of the OX40 agonist ivuxolimab. CDR3 sequence: CASTTWGKTQYF. CDR3 in DNA: TGTGCCAGTACCACGTGGGGGAAGACCCAGTACTTC.